This is a list of T cell receptor beta chains from one sample in a study of cytomegalovirus exposure and HLA in healthy donors. Produced via immunoSEQ multiplex PCR; TCRdb's table is partial and in-frame only. The top ten clones hold roughly 6.8% of a sample with about 21,000 clones, over 65% of them seen once. The specimen was PBMCs. The receptors come from a man in his fifties or sixties in good health and CMV-seronegative. Both conserved end residues are part of each CDR3. A D gene is named only where the DNA matches it firmly. Clone size, where shown, is once, few, many, or a class for clones that have expanded.

V gene	D gene	J gene	clone size	CDR3 DNA	CDR3 protein
TRBV12-5	-	TRBJ1-5	-	TGTGCTAGTGGTTTGGGATACAGAGGGGGTAGCAATCAGCCCCAGCATTTT	CASGLGYRGGSNQPQHF
TRBV10-3	-	TRBJ2-7	-	TGTGCCGTCCGCCCCGGTGCGACAGGTGTCTACGAGCAGTACTTC	CAVRPGATGVYEQYF
TRBV15	TRBD2	TRBJ2-1	once	TGTGCCACCAGCAGAGACACTAGCGGGCCCCCTCGTGAGCAGTTCTTC	CATSRDTSGPPREQFF
TRBV18	-	TRBJ1-5	-	TGTGCCAGCTCACCAGTCTCGGGGGGAAATCAGCCCCAGCATTTT	CASSPVSGGNQPQHF
TRBV6-4	-	TRBJ2-3	-	TGTGCCAGCAGCCCTTATTCTAGCACAGATACGCAGTATTTT	CASSPYSSTDTQYF
TRBV19	TRBD1	TRBJ1-5	-	TGTGCCAGTAAAGGGGGCCGTTTGCATCAGCCCCAGCATTTT	CASKGGRLHQPQHF
TRBV28	TRBD2	TRBJ2-3	-	TGTGCCACTCAGCGGGAGGGCCCCACAGATACGCAGTATTTT	CATQREGPTDTQYF
TRBV2	-	TRBJ1-5	-	TGTGCCAGCAGTCCCCATGAAGGGGGTCAGCCCCAGCATTTT	CASSPHEGGQPQHF
TRBV7-9	TRBD1	TRBJ2-7	-	TGTGCCAGCAGCGTAGGACAGGGGGCGTCCGAGCAGTACTTC	CASSVGQGASEQYF
TRBV20-1	-	TRBJ2-5	-	TGCAGTGCTAGCATCCCGACAGCCCAGTACTTC	CSASIPTAQYF
TRBV2	TRBD1	TRBJ2-5	once	TGTGCCAGCAGCCCCAGGGGACAGCTTTTTTCCCAAGAGACCCAGTACTTC	CASSPRGQLFSQETQYF
TRBV9	-	TRBJ1-1	-	TGTGCCAGCAGCGTCGGCGGATACACTGAAGCTTTCTTT	CASSVGGYTEAFF
TRBV6-5	-	TRBJ2-1	-	TGTGCCAGCAGTTACTCGAAACGGGTAACCTACAATGAGCAGTTCTTC	CASSYSKRVTYNEQFF
TRBV6-6	TRBD1	TRBJ1-1	few	TGTGCCAGCAGTTGGGGACAGGGGGGTGAAGCTTTCTTT	CASSWGQGGEAFF
TRBV4-1	TRBD2	TRBJ2-3	-	TGCGCCTGCAGCCAAGATTTAAGCGGGGGCCGGGATACGCAGTATTTT	CACSQDLSGGRDTQYF
TRBV7-9	-	TRBJ2-1	-	TGTGCCAGCAGCTGGGACAGGACTAGCGTCCGGAGGTATGAGCAGTTCTTC	CASSWDRTSVRRYEQFF
TRBV13	TRBD2	TRBJ2-1	-	TGTGCCAGCAGCTTAGGAAGCGGGGGAATATACAATGAGCAGTTCTTC	CASSLGSGGIYNEQFF
TRBV5-1	-	TRBJ1-1	-	TGCGCCAGCAGCTTGGGAGGGTTGGGGAACACTGAAGCTTTCTTT	CASSLGGLGNTEAFF
TRBV18	TRBD1	TRBJ1-5	-	TGTGCCAGCTCACCAAAGACAGGGAGCAATCAGCCCCAGCATTTT	CASSPKTGSNQPQHF
TRBV5-4	-	TRBJ1-2	few	TGTGCCAGCACCTTGAATCGGGATGGCTACACCTTC	CASTLNRDGYTF
TRBV2	-	TRBJ1-5	-	TGTGCCAGCAGTGGAGGTGGCAATCAGCCCCAGCATTTT	CASSGGGNQPQHF
TRBV11-2	-	TRBJ2-5	once	TGTGCCAGCAGCTTAGATCCAGGGTCGGGGACCCAGTACTTC	CASSLDPGSGTQYF
TRBV7-9	TRBD2	TRBJ2-7	few	TGTGCCAGCAGCTCGGTACGGGGGGGGGCATCCTACGAGCAGTACTTC	CASSSVRGGASYEQYF
TRBV5-8	TRBD1	TRBJ2-5	once	TGTGCCAGCAGCATTGGGACAGGGAAGGGTCAAGAGACCCAGTACTTC	CASSIGTGKGQETQYF
TRBV2	-	TRBJ1-2	-	TGTGCCAGCAGGGGGGGAGTTGGCTACACCTTC	CASRGGVGYTF
TRBV5-1	TRBD1	TRBJ1-2	-	TGCGCCAGCAGCTTGGCGGGGGGCCTAGGGGACAGGGCCACTAACTATGGCTACCCCTTC	CASSLAGGLGDRATNYGYPF
TRBV19	TRBD2	TRBJ2-1	-	TGTGCCAGTAGTTCCACCGGGACTACAGCCTACAATGAGCAGTTCTTC	CASSSTGTTAYNEQFF
TRBV6-5	TRBD1	TRBJ2-1	-	TGTGCCAGCAGTTACGACAGGGGCAATGAGCAGTTCTTC	CASSYDRGNEQFF
TRBV29-1	TRBD1	TRBJ1-2	-	TGCAGCGTGACTCCGGGACAGGCCCCTAATGGCTACACCTTC	CSVTPGQAPNGYTF
TRBV7-2	-	TRBJ2-1	once	TGTGCCAGCAGCTTGGGGCTCTACAATGAGCAGTTCTTC	CASSLGLYNEQFF
TRBV6-5	-	TRBJ1-5	-	TGTGCCAGCAGTGGGGGGAGGGCTGGAGTTCGGGCCCAGCATTTT	CASSGGRAGVRAQHF
TRBV18	TRBD2	TRBJ2-5	-	TGTGCCAGCTCACCAAGCGGGGTTGAGACCCAGTACTTC	CASSPSGVETQYF
TRBV28	TRBD1	TRBJ2-3	few	TGTGCCAGCAATTCCGGGACAGACTACACCCGAGATACGCAGTATTTT	CASNSGTDYTRDTQYF
TRBV6-5	-	TRBJ2-3	-	TGTGCCAGCAGTTATCCCGGGGGTGGGGATACGCAGTATTTT	CASSYPGGGDTQYF
TRBV19	-	TRBJ1-2	-	TGTGCCAGTAAGGGAGGTGCCTATGTTCGCTACACCTTC	CASKGGAYVRYTF
TRBV11-1	TRBD2	TRBJ2-1	few	TGTGCCAGCAGCGGGAGGACTAGCGGGGGGGGCCATGAGCAGTTCTTC	CASSGRTSGGGHEQFF
TRBV6-1	-	TRBJ2-5	-	TGTGCCAGCAGTTCTGGGCCTAAAGAGACCCAGTACTTC	CASSSGPKETQYF
TRBV5-1	-	TRBJ1-1	-	TGCGCCGGCAGCTTGACAGGCAGGTCCACTGAAGCTTTCTTT	CAGSLTGRSTEAFF
TRBV4-2	TRBD2	TRBJ2-3	once	TGTGCCGGCAGCCAAGAGAGCGGGGTCCGCACAGATACGCAGTATTTT	CAGSQESGVRTDTQYF
TRBV28	TRBD1	TRBJ1-2	-	TGTGCCAGCAGTTTAGGGACAGATAACTATGGCTACACCTTC	CASSLGTDNYGYTF
TRBV30	-	TRBJ2-7	-	TGTGCCGGAGAACCCCCCGAGCAGTACTTC	CAGEPPEQYF
TRBV5-1	-	TRBJ1-2	-	TGCGCCAGCAGCTTGGGGACAGTCGGTGGCTACACCTTC	CASSLGTVGGYTF
TRBV11-2	TRBD1	TRBJ2-7	-	TGTGCCAGCAGCTCTGTCAGGGGGTTACCCTACGAGCAGTACTTC	CASSSVRGLPYEQYF
TRBV13	-	TRBJ2-3	-	TGTGCCAGCAGCTTCCCTAGAACCACAGATACGCAGTATTTT	CASSFPRTTDTQYF
TRBV5-1	-	TRBJ2-5	-	TGCGCCAGCAGGCGGACAGAACTTCAAGAGACCCAGTACTTC	CASRRTELQETQYF
TRBV7-2	-	TRBJ1-1	-	TGTGCCAGCAGCTTACAGGGTGGCCTGAACACTGAAGCTTTCTTT	CASSLQGGLNTEAFF